This T cell receptor beta chain was retrieved from a study of blood T cell repertoires in COVID-19. Whole-study context: Samples of COVID-19 (acute and convalescent) were obtained from the United States, Italy and Spain. Sources were T cells, B-cell-depleted T cells, or PBMCs; the material itself was cDNA or gDNA.

The authors' processing: Estimation of nucleated cell counts relied on the amplification of reference gene primers. Repertoires were generated with immunoSEQ multiplex PCR, while TCRdb's copy carries only in-frame clones and drops some. The DNA was the basis for D and trimming; V, J and clone size are from that table. The data contain approximately 300,000 clones, 88% of them seen just once; the ten biggest clones take up roughly 4.1%. Germline V gives CDR1 SGHTA, CDR2 FQGNSA. V lost 1 base and J 0 bases, leaving 10 bases between the germline ends. CDR3 size: 15 residues. V usage is TRBV7-2 and J usage is TRBJ2-7, with D possibly TRBD2 on 5 matching bases. Sequencing was done on a sample of peripheral blood. This TCR was recovered from a woman aged 45 to 65 with active or convalescent COVID-19. CDR3 DNA: TGTGCCAGCAGCTTAGTTGACTATAGCTCCTACGAGCAGTACTTC. Encoded protein: CASSLVDYSSYEQYF.